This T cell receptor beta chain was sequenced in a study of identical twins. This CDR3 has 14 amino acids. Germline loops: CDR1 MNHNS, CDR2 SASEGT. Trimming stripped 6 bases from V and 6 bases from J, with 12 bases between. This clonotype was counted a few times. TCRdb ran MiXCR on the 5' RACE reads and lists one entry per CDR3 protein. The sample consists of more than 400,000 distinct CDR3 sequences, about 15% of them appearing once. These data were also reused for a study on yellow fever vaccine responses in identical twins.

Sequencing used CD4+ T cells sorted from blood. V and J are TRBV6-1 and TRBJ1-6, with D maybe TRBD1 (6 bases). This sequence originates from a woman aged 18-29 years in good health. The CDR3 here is CASRQGSANSPLHF. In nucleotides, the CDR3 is TGTGCCAGCAGACAGGGATCAGCTAATTCACCCCTCCACTTT.